The 30 T cell receptor beta chains listed next were all sequenced from one sample in a study of blood T cell repertoires in COVID-19. Libraries were prepared by immunoSEQ multiplex PCR; TCRdb keeps only in-frame clonotypes and omits some of them. The table includes roughly 220,000 clones, roughly 84% detected once. The sequenced sample was peripheral blood. The receptors here all came from a woman between 35 and 50 years old who had recovered from COVID-19.

The chain has TRBV18 and TRBJ1-2; no clear D. V lost 1 base and J lost 4, with 7 bases in between. The CDR3 has 13 amino acids. Germline-derived CDR1 and CDR2 are KGHSH and LQKENI. The CDR3 coding sequence is TGTGCCAGCTCACCACGAGGAGTCTATGGCTACACCTTC. Its translation: CASSPRGVYGYTF.

The CDR3 sequence: CAISEETGSPGYTF. For the CDR3, the DNA is TGTGCCATCAGTGAGGAGACAGGGAGCCCTGGCTACACCTTC. The rearrangement links TRBV10-3 to TRBJ1-2; TRBD1 matches at 7 bases. From germline, CDR1 is ENHRY and CDR2 SYGVKD. The CDR3 covers 14 residues. With V trimmed by 2 bases and J by 7 bases, 7 bases remained unmatched.

The V and J genes are TRBV5-4 and TRBJ1-1, with 7 positions matching TRBD1. CDR1 and CDR2 (germline): SGHNT, YYREEE (reference sequence). V was pared by 4 bases and J by 4 bases, with 10 bases of the junction left unmatched. This CDR3 contains 15 residues. This CDR3 reads CASSQEQGLLTEAFF. Written as DNA, the CDR3 is TGTGCCAGCAGCCAAGAACAGGGGCTACTCACTGAAGCTTTCTTT. The whole variable domain, filled in from reference TRBV5-4 and TRBJ1-1, reads ETGVTQSPTHLIKTRGQQVTLRCSSQSGHNTVSWYQQALGQGPQFIFQYYREEENGRGNFPPRFSGLQFPNYSSELNVNALELDDSALYLCASSQEQGLLTEAFFGQGTRLTVV.

The CDR3 spells CASSIGGVGTDTQYF. CDR3 sequence (DNA): TGTGCCAGTAGTATAGGGGGGGTGGGCACAGATACGCAGTATTTT. The chain links TRBV19 to TRBJ2-3; D may be TRBD2 (6 bases). The V and J ends lost 1 base and 1 base respectively, with 9 bases between them. Germline loops: CDR1 LNHDA, CDR2 SQIVND (reference sequence). CDR3 size: 15 residues.

This CDR3 is CASSRLAGVGETQYF. CDR3 nucleotide sequence: TGTGCCAGCAGCCGACTAGCGGGGGTGGGAGAGACCCAGTACTTC. The chain combines TRBV2 with TRBJ2-5; 12 bases are a match to TRBD2. The CDR3 is made up of 15 amino acids. The germline CDR1 and CDR2 sequences are SNHLY and FYNNEI. V shed 6 bases, J shed 4 bases, and the junction held 6 bases outside the gene matches.

The chain combines TRBV9 with TRBJ2-1; 7 bases are a match to TRBD2. The CDR3 consists of 15 residues. The V segment lost 0 bases and the J segment 12 bases; nucleotides outside the gene matches: 12. Germline CDR1 SGDLS, CDR2 YYNGEE. The CDR3 protein is CASSVATSSGLSQFF. As DNA, the CDR3 is TGTGCCAGCAGCGTAGCGACTAGCAGCGGGCTTTCGCAGTTCTTC.

Comments on this clone: The identical CDR3 is also encoded by other nucleotide sequences in the sample. The V call is TRBV3-1 (or the pseudogene TRBV3-2), the J call TRBJ1-3; D uncertain. Germline values: CDR1 LGHDT, CDR2 YNNKEL (reference sequence). This CDR3 is built from 14 residues. Trimming removed 4 bases from V and 0 bases from J, with 7 bases in between. The CDR3 loop reads CASSPRGSGNTIYF. Written as DNA, the CDR3 is TGTGCCAGCAGCCCGCGGGGCTCTGGAAACACCATATATTTT.

The chain carries TRBV7-9 and TRBJ1-3, with D possibly being TRBD1 (5 bases). V was clipped by 0 bases and J by 0 bases, with 12 bases between them. This CDR3 has 17 amino acids. Germline CDR1 and CDR2: SEHNR and FQNEAQ (reference sequence). CDR3 region: CASSLAGTSVSGNTIYF. In DNA, the CDR3 is TGTGCCAGCAGCTTAGCCGGGACTTCGGTCTCTGGAAACACCATATATTTT. The variable domain in full, with the rest retrieved from reference TRBV7-9 and TRBJ1-3, is DTGVSQNPRHKITKRGQNVTFRCDPISEHNRLYWYRQTLGQGPEFLTYFQNEAQLEKSRLLSDRFSAERPKGSFSTLEIQRTEQGDSAMYLCASSLAGTSVSGNTIYFGEGSWLTVV.

The V call is TRBV9, the J call TRBJ2-3, with D maybe TRBD1 (6 bases). Germline V CDR1 and CDR2: SGDLS, YYNGEE. The CDR3 runs to 14 residues. V gave up 6 bases and J gave up 8 bases, with 19 bases separating them. The CDR3 is CASNSGGGSGTQYF. CDR3 coding DNA: TGTGCCAGCAACAGTGGTGGGGGCTCGGGTACGCAGTATTTT.

The chain employs TRBV5-1 and TRBJ2-3; TRBD2 matches 8 bases. The CDR3 has 19 residues. Germline V gives CDR1 SGHRS, CDR2 YFSETQ. With 0 bases clipped from V and 1 base from J, the junction kept 13 bases outside the gene matches. The CDR3 DNA reads TGCGCCAGCAGCTTGGCCCCTTCTGCGGGTAGCGGGGGCACAGATACGCAGTATTTT. Its protein is CASSLAPSAGSGGTDTQYF.

The rearrangement joins TRBV7-2 to TRBJ1-2; a possible D gene is TRBD1 (6 bases). Trimming cost V 3 bases and J 8 bases, with 13 bases left between them. This CDR3 has 13 amino acids. From germline, CDR1 is SGHTA and CDR2 FQGNSA. The CDR3 nucleotides read TGTGCCAGCAGCTTTCGGGCAGGGGAAGGCTACACCTTC. It is translated as CASSFRAGEGYTF.

V usage is TRBV5-4 and J usage is TRBJ2-7; TRBD1 matches at 8 bases. The CDR3 is 15 amino acids. Unmatched junction bases numbered 8, after V lost 2 bases and J lost 4 bases. Per germline, CDR1 SGHNT and CDR2 YYREEE (reference sequence). The CDR3 DNA sequence: TGTGCCAGCAGCTTTTCTGTGGACAGGGAATACGAGCAGTACTTC. Encoded protein: CASSFSVDREYEQYF.

The chain carries TRBV4-3 and TRBJ2-7; the D gene is possibly TRBD1 (6 bases). Trimming stripped 1 base from V and 4 bases from J, with 11 bases between. The V gene's germline CDR1 is LGHNA and CDR2 YSLEER. The CDR3 totals 14 residues. The CDR3 bases are TGCGCCAGCAGCCAAGGCAGGGGAGAATACGAGCAGTACTTC. Amino acid sequence: CASSQGRGEYEQYF.

V is TRBV6-2 or TRBV6-3 and J is TRBJ2-1; 11 bases agree with TRBD2. The germline V gene has CDR1 MNHEY and CDR2 SVGEGT. There are 15 residues in the CDR3. Trimming took 6 bases from V and 4 from J; bases not matched to a gene: 5. The CDR3 is CASRPSGGQYNEQFF. For the CDR3, the DNA is TGTGCCAGCAGGCCTAGCGGGGGGCAGTACAATGAGCAGTTCTTC.

The chain uses TRBV6-5 and TRBJ1-2, with a tentative D call TRBD1 (6 bases). CDR1 and CDR2 (germline): MNHEY, SVGAGI. The V gene lost 6 bases and the J gene lost 3 bases, with 17 bases spanning the gap. The CDR3 totals 15 residues. The CDR3, as DNA: TGTGCCAGCAGCAAGGGGAGGGGGACGGACTATGGCTACACCTTC. As protein: CASSKGRGTDYGYTF.

CDR3 sequence reads: CASRQGFSNTEAFF. For the CDR3, the DNA is TGTGCCAGCAGGCAGGGGTTTTCGAACACTGAAGCTTTCTTT. The rearrangement joins TRBV11-2 to TRBJ1-1; D may be TRBD1 (6 bases). CDR3 size: 14 residues. Germline CDR1 and CDR2: SGHAT and FQNNGV. V was pared by 6 bases and J by 1 base, with 12 bases between.

This clone came up a few times. The chain recombines TRBV11-1 with TRBJ1-4; TRBD1 matches 9 bases. This CDR3 region has 14 residues. J lost 8 bases, V lost 5 bases, and 6 bases had no gene match. Germline loops: CDR1 SGHAT, CDR2 FQDESV (reference sequence). CDR3 nucleotide sequence: TGTGCCAGCAGCCCACCGGACAGGGGAGAAAAACTGTTTTTT. This sequence encodes CASSPPDRGEKLFF.

The V call is TRBV9, the J call TRBJ1-6, with D unclear. Between the trimmed V and J ends, which lost 0 bases and 6 bases, there was a span of 7 bases. The germline V gene has CDR1 SGDLS and CDR2 YYNGEE. The CDR3 contains 14 residues. The CDR3 bases are TGTGCCAGCAGCGTAGGGCCTCCTAATTCACCCCTCCACTTT. As protein: CASSVGPPNSPLHF. Looking up the rest from reference TRBV9 and TRBJ1-6 gives the full variable domain: DSGVTQTPKHLITATGQRVTLRCSPRSGDLSVYWYQQSLDQGLQFLIQYYNGEERAKGNILERFSAQQFPDLHSELNLSSLELGDSALYFCASSVGPPNSPLHFGNGTRLTVT.

In this sample, this clone is medium-sized. V gene TRBV7-9 combines with J gene TRBJ2-2; 11 positions agree with TRBD2. Looked up from germline, CDR1 is SEHNR and CDR2 is FQNEAQ (reference sequence). The CDR3 totals 14 residues. J was trimmed by 5 bases and V by 7 bases; bases with no gene match: 3. In nucleotides, the CDR3 is TGTGCCAGCATTAGCGGGGGGGCGACCGGGGAGCTGTTTTTT. Encoded protein: CASISGGATGELFF.

This clone has more than one count but fewer than ten. The chain recombines TRBV10-1 with TRBJ2-4; 13 nucleotides match TRBD2. Trimming cost V 9 bases and J 1 base; bases outside gene matches: 9. Germline CDR1 reads WNHNN; CDR2 reads SYGVQD (reference sequence). CDR3 size: 17 residues. CDR3 nucleotide sequence: TGCGCCAGTTGGACTAGCGGGGGAGGAATGGCCAAAAACATTCAGTACTTC. It codes for CASWTSGGGMAKNIQYF.

The V and J genes are TRBV12-5 and TRBJ2-2, with TRBD1 matching over 8 bases. The ends lost 1 base at V and 5 bases at J; junction bases unmatched: 0. The germline CDR1 and CDR2 sequences are LGHNT and FRNRAP. The CDR3 has 14 residues. CDR3 region: CASGLGTGTGELFF. The CDR3 nucleotides are TGTGCTAGTGGTTTGGGGACAGGGACCGGGGAGCTGTTTTTT.

This clone was counted only a few times. This chain joins TRBV11-2 and TRBJ2-3; maybe TRBD2 (7 bases). Per germline, CDR1 SGHAT and CDR2 FQNNGV. The V and J ends lost 1 base and 2 bases respectively, with 10 bases between them. This CDR3 has 15 residues. CDR3 DNA sequence: TGTGCCAGCAGCTTAGGAGGGGGGGCCACAGATACGCAGTATTTT. Translating gives CASSLGGGATDTQYF.

The chain has TRBV27 and TRBJ1-2, with a possible D match to TRBD1 (5 bases). Trimming stripped 4 bases from V and 1 base from J, with 10 bases between. Germline-derived CDR1 and CDR2 are MNHEY and SMNVEV (reference sequence). CDR3 length equals 14 residues. CDR3 protein: CASSYRGGNYGYTF. The CDR3 DNA sequence: TGTGCCAGCAGTTACCGCGGGGGTAACTATGGCTACACCTTC.

The V gene is TRBV3-1 (or the pseudogene TRBV3-2), the J gene TRBJ2-3; 11 positions agree with TRBD2. The ends lost 1 base at V and 3 bases at J; junction bases unmatched: 0. The germline CDR1 and CDR2 sequences are LGHDT and YNNKEL (reference sequence). This CDR3 has 15 residues. The CDR3, as DNA: TGTGCCAGCAGCCAAGGACTAGCGGGGACAGATACGCAGTATTTT. It specifies CASSQGLAGTDTQYF.

The V call is TRBV5-1, the J call TRBJ2-7, with 9 bases matching TRBD2. Unmatched junction bases numbered 6, after V lost 2 bases and J lost 3 bases. CDR3 length: 15 residues. Germline assignment: CDR1 SGHRS and CDR2 YFSETQ. The CDR3 sequence: CASSLAGGFFYEQYF. The CDR3 DNA reads TGCGCCAGCAGCTTAGCGGGGGGATTCTTCTACGAGCAGTACTTC. Drawing the rest from reference TRBV5-1 and TRBJ2-7, the complete variable domain is KAGVTQTPRYLIKTRGQQVTLSCSPISGHRSVSWYQQTPGQGLQFLFEYFSETQRNKGNFPGRFSGRQFSNSRSEMNVSTLELGDSALYLCASSLAGGFFYEQYFGPGTRLTVT.

The CDR3 protein is CASNPTPRSYNEQFF. CDR3 in DNA: TGTGCCAGTAACCCTACCCCACGCTCCTACAATGAGCAGTTCTTC. The gene calls are TRBV19 and TRBJ2-1, with D uncertain. The CDR3 is 15 residues long. Deletions cut 7 bases from V and 0 bases from J, with 13 bases between. Germline V lookup: CDR1 LNHDA, CDR2 SQIVND (reference sequence).

The V gene is TRBV6-5, the J gene TRBJ2-4; D remains ambiguous. The CDR3 spans 15 residues. V lost 6 bases to trimming and J lost 0 bases, with 12 bases between them. CDR1 and CDR2 (germline): MNHEY, SVGAGI. The CDR3, as DNA: TGTGCCAGCAGCAGTACAGAGCTAGCCAAAAACATTCAGTACTTC. This encodes CASSSTELAKNIQYF.

The chain carries TRBV7-8 and TRBJ1-4; no clear D gene. The CDR3 has 19 amino acids. Between the trimmed V and J ends, which lost 2 bases and 7 bases, there was a span of 26 bases. The germline CDR1 and CDR2 sequences are SGHVS and FQNEAQ. The CDR3: CASSLRFGPTGGSTEKLFF. The CDR3 nucleotides are TGTGCCAGCAGCTTAAGATTTGGGCCTACGGGAGGAAGTACTGAAAAACTGTTTTTT.

This clone was counted only a few times. The chain joins TRBV2 to TRBJ1-5; maybe TRBD1 (6 bases). V was trimmed by 6 bases and J by 7 bases, leaving 13 bases between them. The germline V gene encodes CDR1 SNHLY and CDR2 FYNNEI. This CDR3 contains 13 residues. CDR3 bases: TGTGCCAGCAGGCAACAGGGTTCCCAGCCCCAGCATTTT. As protein: CASRQQGSQPQHF.

This clone came up once. The chain employs TRBV4-3 and TRBJ2-3; 9 nucleotides align to TRBD2. Germline lookup yields CDR1 LGHNA and CDR2 YSLEER. This CDR3 has 14 amino acids. The trim removed 4 bases at V and 7 bases at J, leaving 6 bases unmatched. As DNA, the CDR3 is TGCGCCAGCAGCCCTGGCGGGGGGGCGAATACGCAGTATTTT. Amino acid sequence: CASSPGGGANTQYF.